A selection of T cell receptor beta chains follows, all from one sample in a study of blood T cell repertoires in COVID-19. Repertoires were generated with immunoSEQ multiplex PCR, while TCRdb's copy carries only in-frame clones and drops some. The data show 55,000 to 65,000 clones, with 65% to 85% seen just once and 25% held by the top ten. What was sequenced was peripheral blood. These TCRs come from a human donor in a cohort sampled during active COVID-19. Each CDR3 is given with its conserved first and last residue. Fields, in order: V gene, J gene, D gene, CDR3 length, clone size, CDR3 DNA, CDR3 protein. A D gene is named only where the DNA matches it firmly. The size entry is marked missing in some rows and otherwise reads once, few, many or a size class.

TRBV3-1/TRBV3-2	TRBJ1-5	NA	13	NA	TGTGCCAGCAGCCAACAGGGAAATCAGCCCCAGCATTTT	CASSQQGNQPQHF
TRBV12-5	TRBJ1-2	TRBD1	13	NA	TGTGCTAGTGGCCACGGACAGGGAGAAGGCTACACCTTC	CASGHGQGEGYTF
TRBV18	TRBJ2-2	NA	15	NA	TGTGCCAGCTCACCACGAGCCCCGGACACCGGGGAGCTGTTTTTT	CASSPRAPDTGELFF
TRBV5-4	TRBJ2-7	TRBD2	13	NA	TGTGCCAGCAGCTCAATTGTGAGCGGGAGGCAGTACTTC	CASSSIVSGRQYF
TRBV28	TRBJ2-2	NA	13	NA	TGTGCCAGCAGTTTATCAGGCACCGGGGAGCTGTTTTTT	CASSLSGTGELFF
TRBV20-1	TRBJ2-7	NA	11	NA	TGCAGTGCTAGGGAAGGAGGCGAGCAGTACTTC	CSAREGGEQYF
TRBV6-5	TRBJ1-4	NA	14	NA	TGTGCCAGCAGTTACTCGAGGCCTAATGAAAAACTGTTTTTT	CASSYSRPNEKLFF
TRBV4-2	TRBJ2-7	TRBD2	15	NA	TGTGCCAGCAGCCGCAGCCTAGCGGAGTCCTACGAGCAGTACTTC	CASSRSLAESYEQYF
TRBV10-3	TRBJ2-7	NA	12	NA	TGTGCCATCAGGTCGCCGGGGGACGAGCAGTACTTC	CAIRSPGDEQYF
TRBV7-9	TRBJ1-1	TRBD1	17	NA	TGTGCCAGCAGCCCCTCGACAGGGGGGTATACGAACACTGAAGCTTTCTTT	CASSPSTGGYTNTEAFF
TRBV6-5	TRBJ1-3	NA	15	NA	TGTGCCAGCAGGCACCGGGACATCTCTGGAAACACCATATATTTT	CASRHRDISGNTIYF
TRBV28	TRBJ2-2	NA	14	NA	TGTGCCAGCACGACAAGCTTGAACACCGGGGAGCTGTTTTTT	CASTTSLNTGELFF
TRBV7-9	TRBJ1-4	NA	13	NA	TGTGCCAGCAGCTCTACCGAAGGGGGAAAACTGTTTTTT	CASSSTEGGKLFF
TRBV5-5	TRBJ1-5	NA	14	NA	TGTGCCAGCAGCTCTTCACAGGGAGATCAGCCCCAGCATTTT	CASSSSQGDQPQHF
TRBV4-3	TRBJ1-6	NA	16	NA	TGCGCCAGCAGCCAGACGGTGGAGCGTGAGGTTTCACCCCTCCACTTT	CASSQTVEREVSPLHF
TRBV9	TRBJ2-3	TRBD2	16	once	TGTGCCAGCAGCGTAGGGGCGGGGGGGCGCACAGATACGCAGTATTTT	CASSVGAGGRTDTQYF
TRBV15	TRBJ2-5	TRBD1	12	NA	TGTGCCACCAGCTCGGACAGGGAGACCCAGTACTTC	CATSSDRETQYF
TRBV27	TRBJ1-4	NA	14	NA	TGTGCCAGCAGATCGGTGGCAACTAATGAAAAACTGTTTTTT	CASRSVATNEKLFF
TRBV7-9	TRBJ1-1	TRBD1	16	once	TGTGCCAGCAGCTTAGGGGACAGGGGACGAGGCACTGAAGCTTTCTTT	CASSLGDRGRGTEAFF
TRBV5-1	TRBJ2-7	TRBD2	17	NA	TGCGCCAGCAGCCAATCTGGTAGCGGGAGTACATCGTCGGAGCAGTACTTC	CASSQSGSGSTSSEQYF
TRBV2	TRBJ2-3	TRBD2	14	NA	TGTGCCAGCAGAGTAGCGGGAGGGACAGATACGCAGTATTTT	CASRVAGGTDTQYF
TRBV7-3	TRBJ2-1	NA	13	NA	TGTGCCAGCAGCTTGGGAGAATACAATGAGCAGTTCTTC	CASSLGEYNEQFF
TRBV5-1	TRBJ1-1	NA	14	NA	TGCGCCAGCAGCTTGGCCTCCCGGGACACTGAAGCTTTCTTT	CASSLASRDTEAFF
TRBV19	TRBJ2-2	TRBD2	18	NA	TGTGCCAGTAGTAATCGACTAGCGGGGGGATCGAACACCGGGGAGCTGTTTTTT	CASSNRLAGGSNTGELFF
TRBV3-1/TRBV3-2	TRBJ2-1	TRBD2	16	NA	TGTGCCAGCAGCCAAGCTAGCGGGGGGGCCATTTATGAGCAGTTCTTC	CASSQASGGAIYEQFF
TRBV9	TRBJ1-2	TRBD1	17	NA	TGTGCCAGCAGCGTAGATGGGACAACAGGGGCTAACTATGGCTACACCTTC	CASSVDGTTGANYGYTF
TRBV9	TRBJ2-2	NA	18	NA	TGTGCCAGCAGCACTAAACCTAAGCCAGGGGACCCCACCGGGGAGCTGTTTTTT	CASSTKPKPGDPTGELFF
TRBV6-2/TRBV6-3	TRBJ2-7	NA	12	NA	TGTGCCAGCAGTACCCCAGGTTCCGAGCAGTACTTC	CASSTPGSEQYF
TRBV21-1	TRBJ2-1	NA	14	once	TGTGCCAGCAGCAAACGGGATGTGGTGGATGAGCAGTTCTTC	CASSKRDVVDEQFF
TRBV27	TRBJ1-2	NA	14	NA	TGTGCCAGCAGTTCGACAGTGACTAACTATGGCTACACCTTC	CASSSTVTNYGYTF
TRBV4-2	TRBJ2-1	TRBD2	16	NA	TGTGCCAGCAGCCCACATACTAGCGGGGATTACAATGAGCAGTTCTTC	CASSPHTSGDYNEQFF
TRBV20-1	TRBJ2-7	TRBD1	11	NA	TGCAGTGCTGTGGACAGGGAAGAGCAGTACTTC	CSAVDREEQYF
TRBV6-5	TRBJ2-7	TRBD1	14	NA	TGTGCCAGCGGGACAGACCTAAGCTCCTACGAGCAGTACTTC	CASGTDLSSYEQYF
TRBV7-9	TRBJ1-2	TRBD1	16	NA	TGTGCCAGCAGCTGGCGCTGGACAGGGGGAAACTATGGCTACACCTTC	CASSWRWTGGNYGYTF
TRBV9	TRBJ1-1	NA	13	NA	TGTGCCAGCAGGGCCGGGGTGAACACTGAAGCTTTCTTT	CASRAGVNTEAFF
TRBV2	TRBJ1-2	TRBD1	12	once	TGTGCCAGCTGGACAGGGTGGGGTGGCTACACCTTC	CASWTGWGGYTF
TRBV5-1	TRBJ2-2	NA	15	NA	TGCGCCAGCAGCTCAAATGCGCCGAACACCGGGGAGCTGTTTTTT	CASSSNAPNTGELFF
TRBV9	TRBJ2-1	TRBD1	17	NA	TGTGCCAGCAGCGTAGCTTTCGAGGGGGCAGGAGGCAATGAGCAGTTCTTC	CASSVAFEGAGGNEQFF
TRBV5-4	TRBJ1-1	TRBD1	13	once	TGTGCCAGCAACAGGGGGACTGACACTGAAGCTTTCTTT	CASNRGTDTEAFF
TRBV18	TRBJ2-7	NA	13	NA	TGTGCCAGCTCACCTAGAACCTCCTGGGAGCAGTACTTC	CASSPRTSWEQYF
TRBV18	TRBJ1-2	NA	13	NA	TGTGCCAGCTCACCAGGACAGATCTATGGCTACACCTTC	CASSPGQIYGYTF
TRBV6-5	TRBJ1-3	NA	16	NA	TGTGCCAGCAGTTACTCCTCAGGTTCTTCTGGAAACACCATATATTTT	CASSYSSGSSGNTIYF
TRBV12-3/TRBV12-4	TRBJ1-2	NA	13	NA	TGTGCCACCCTCGTACGCCCGCCGGGAGGCTACACCTTC	CATLVRPPGGYTF
TRBV7-9	TRBJ2-7	TRBD1	14	NA	TGTGCCAGCAACCCTGGACAGGGATGGAGCGAGCAGTACTTC	CASNPGQGWSEQYF
TRBV2	TRBJ2-3	TRBD2	19	NA	TGTGCCAGCAGCGAACCGGGACTAGCGGGAGGGCCCGGAAGAGATACGCAGTATTTT	CASSEPGLAGGPGRDTQYF
TRBV4-2	TRBJ2-1	TRBD2	17	NA	TGTGCCAGCAGCCAAGATCCTAGCGGGAGTCTCTACAATGAGCAGTTCTTC	CASSQDPSGSLYNEQFF
TRBV12-3/TRBV12-4	TRBJ2-1	NA	11	NA	TGTGCCAGCAGTTCAGGGGTAAAGCAGTTCTTC	CASSSGVKQFF
TRBV5-1	TRBJ2-1	TRBD2	16	few	TGCGCCAGCAAGGTGGGCGGGACTAGCTCCTACAATGAGCAGTTCTTC	CASKVGGTSSYNEQFF
TRBV27	TRBJ1-2	TRBD1	13	NA	TGTGCCAGCAGGGGGACAGGGGGCTATGGCTACACCTTC	CASRGTGGYGYTF
TRBV10-3	TRBJ1-5	TRBD1	14	NA	TGTGCCATCAGTGATGGGACAGGTGGGCAGCCCCAGCATTTT	CAISDGTGGQPQHF
TRBV18	TRBJ2-1	NA	11	NA	TGTGCCAGCTCCTTACTAGAAGAGCAGTTCTTC	CASSLLEEQFF
TRBV5-1	TRBJ2-5	TRBD1	14	NA	TGCGCCAGCAGCCGACAGGGGCTCGGGGAGACCCAGTACTTC	CASSRQGLGETQYF
TRBV27	TRBJ2-2	TRBD1	14	NA	TGTGCCAGCAGCATCAGGGGGCTGGGCGGGGAGCTGTTTTTT	CASSIRGLGGELFF
TRBV5-1	TRBJ2-7	NA	15	NA	TGCGCCAGCAGCCCCCACGGGGAGGCTCTCTACGAGCAGTACTTC	CASSPHGEALYEQYF
TRBV27	TRBJ2-3	TRBD2	15	NA	TGTGCCAGCAGTCTTAGCGGGGTCGGGGCAGATACGCAGTATTTT	CASSLSGVGADTQYF
TRBV5-4	TRBJ2-7	NA	14	NA	TGTGCCAGCAGCTTGGGGCGGGTCCCCTACGAGCAGTACTTC	CASSLGRVPYEQYF
TRBV7-2	TRBJ2-3	NA	14	NA	TGTGCCAGCAGCTCCGGACAGCCCACAGATACGCAGTATTTT	CASSSGQPTDTQYF
TRBV7-3	TRBJ2-2	NA	13	NA	TGTGCCAGCAGCTTAAATTCAGTCGGGGAGCTGTTTTTT	CASSLNSVGELFF
TRBV6-5	TRBJ1-5	TRBD1	15	many	TGTGCCAGCAGACCCGCGACAGGGGCAAATCAGCCCCAGCATTTT	CASRPATGANQPQHF